These 8 T cell receptor beta chains were all obtained from the same sample, sequenced in a study of blood T cell repertoires in COVID-19. The table came from immunoSEQ multiplex PCR; TCRdb's copy has only in-frame clones and leaves some out. The sample yields around 89,000 clones, roughly nine tenths seen once. Sequencing was performed on peripheral blood. These TCRs come from a man aged 45-60 years with acute or convalescent COVID-19.

The rearrangement links TRBV30 to TRBJ1-1, with D unclear. The germline gives CDR1 GTSNPN, CDR2 SVGIG (reference sequence). Trimming shortened V by 5 bases and J by 11 bases, and 12 bases separated the two germline ends. The CDR3 length is 10 residues. CDR3 sequence: CAWEPPRAFF. CDR3 in DNA: TGTGCCTGGGAGCCACCTCGGGCTTTCTTT.

This chain connects TRBV30 to TRBJ2-7; 11 bases are shared with TRBD1. The CDR3 is made up of 15 amino acids. Germline loops: CDR1 GTSNPN, CDR2 SVGIG (reference sequence). V lost 0 bases to trimming and J lost 6 bases; unmatched junction nucleotides: 7. The chain's CDR3 is CAWSVRGTGGFEQYV. DNA for the CDR3: TGTGCCTGGAGTGTACGCGGGACAGGGGGATTCGAGCAGTACGTC.

J is TRBJ2-1 and V is TRBV3-1 (or the pseudogene TRBV3-2), with a tentative D call TRBD2 (6 bases). This CDR3 has 16 residues. V was clipped by 1 base and J by 1 base, with 11 bases between them. Looked up from germline, CDR1 is LGHDT and CDR2 is YNNKEL (reference sequence). The CDR3, as DNA: TGTGCCAGCAGCCAAGCCGGAGGGAGTTCCTACAATGAGCAGTTCTTC. Its protein is CASSQAGGSSYNEQFF.

The chain uses TRBV9 and TRBJ1-1; tentatively, D is TRBD1 (5 bases). Germline CDR1 is SGDLS and CDR2 is YYNGEE. The CDR3 length is 14 residues. Trimming cost V 3 bases and J 7 bases, with 16 bases left between them. CDR3 DNA: TGTGCCAGCAGCGGGGGGACTGTATTCAGTGAAGCTTTCTTT. This sequence encodes CASSGGTVFSEAFF.

J is TRBJ1-2 and V is TRBV6-5; possible D gene TRBD1, 5 bases. Trimming removed 6 bases at V and 5 bases at J, with 10 bases between. The CDR3 runs to 12 residues. CDR1 MNHEY and CDR2 SVGAGI come from the germline V gene. The CDR3 DNA sequence: TGTGCCAGCAGATCGGGACTGTATGGCTACACCTTC. Translating gives CASRSGLYGYTF.

This sequence joins TRBV4-1 and TRBJ1-4; TRBD1 might be the D (5 bases). Germline-derived CDR1 and CDR2 are MGHRA and YSYEKL. The CDR3 covers 15 residues. Trimming shortened V by 5 bases and J by 7 bases, and 17 bases separated the two germline ends. As DNA, the CDR3 is TGCGCCAGCAGCTCATTGGGGGGGGGTCGTGAAAAACTGTTTTTT. This sequence encodes CASSSLGGGREKLFF.

The rearrangement uses TRBV11-2 and TRBJ2-5; D might be TRBD1 (5 bases). Germline CDR1 reads SGHAT; CDR2 reads FQNNGV. Trimming pared 3 bases from V and 5 bases from J, leaving 7 bases between. CDR3 length: 12 residues. The CDR3, as DNA: TGTGCCAGCAGCTTTAAGGGGGAGACCCAGTACTTC. This encodes CASSFKGETQYF. The entire variable domain, with the rest obtained from reference TRBV11-2 and TRBJ2-5, is as follows: EAGVAQSPRYKIIEKRQSVAFWCNPISGHATLYWYQQILGQGPKLLIQFQNNGVVDDSQLPKDRFSAERLKGVDSTLKIQPAKLEDSAVYLCASSFKGETQYFGPGTRLLVL.

V and J are TRBV11-1 and TRBJ2-5, with D perhaps TRBD2 (7 bases). The germline gives CDR1 SGHAT, CDR2 FQDESV (reference sequence). The V end lost 5 bases, the J end lost 1 base, and 17 bases lay between the germline ends. This CDR3 region has 16 residues. The CDR3 loop reads CASSKGGREGQETQYF. The CDR3 DNA follows: TGTGCCAGCAGCAAGGGGGGCAGGGAGGGCCAAGAGACCCAGTACTTC.